This passage covers 6 T cell receptor beta chains from one sample sequenced in a study of regulatory T cells in long-lasting Graves disease. Assembly of TCR beta libraries relied on iRepertoire HTBI primers together with Arm-PCR of CDR3 regions. TCRdb itself ran the multiplex PCR reads through MiXCR, one entry per CDR3 protein. The sample consists of roughly 400,000 distinct CDR3 sequences, around a fifth of them appearing once. The time point is: persistent/refractory GD, antithyroid drugs over 5 years with positive TRAb. With RNA extracted from PBMCs as input, the TCR library was made. Sequenced material: peripheral blood mononuclear cells (PBMCs), taken when the disease was refractory, from a patient treated with antithyroid drugs. The receptors were gathered from a female donor with Graves disease.

This clonotype was seen ten or more times. The chain links TRBV2 to TRBJ2-7, with D unresolved. V lost 6 bases, J lost 13 bases, and 7 bases lay in between. The length of the CDR3 is 8 residues. Germline CDR1 is SNHLY and CDR2 is FYNNEI. The DNA for the CDR3 is TGTGCCAGCAGCCATTCATACTTC. Protein product: CASSHSYF.

This clonotype was counted ten times or more. The chain's CDR3 is CASSQDRFKTQYF. The CDR3 DNA reads TGTGCCAGCAGCCAGGACAGGTTCAAGACCCAGTACTTC. The rearrangement uses TRBV11-3 and TRBJ2-5; TRBD1 matches 7 bases. CDR1 and CDR2 (germline): SGHNT, YENEEA. The CDR3 is 13 amino acids. The V segment lost 5 bases and the J segment 6 bases; nucleotides outside the gene matches: 6.

This clonotype was detected many times. The chain recombines TRBV2 with TRBJ1-5; D not resolved. V shed 8 bases and J shed 1 base, with 6 bases lying between them. Per germline, CDR1 SNHLY and CDR2 FYNNEI. CDR3 length: 12 residues. CDR3 loop: CASGPSNQPQHF. DNA for the CDR3: TGTGCCAGCGGACCGAGCAATCAGCCCCAGCATTTT.

This clonotype was recorded many times. The J gene is TRBJ1-1, the V gene TRBV6-1, with 7 bases identical to TRBD1. This CDR3 has 14 residues. Germline V CDR1 and CDR2: MNHNS, SASEGT. J was trimmed by 0 bases and V by 5 bases; bases with no gene match: 3. The CDR3 here is CASSRGQVNTEAFF. The CDR3 bases are TGTGCCAGCAGTCGAGGACAGGTGAACACTGAAGCTTTCTTT.

This chain uses TRBV20-1 with TRBJ1-2; a possible D gene is TRBD1 (5 bases). V lost 1 base and J 5 bases, leaving 23 bases between the germline ends. Germline V gene sequence: CDR1 DFQATT, CDR2 SNEGSKA (reference sequence). The CDR3 has 17 residues. The chain's CDR3 is CSARGVQGNPSPYGYTF. Written as DNA, the CDR3 is TGCAGTGCTAGAGGGGTGCAGGGAAACCCTTCTCCTTATGGCTACACCTTC.

The chain is built from TRBV27 and TRBJ1-2; 7 bases match TRBD1. CDR3 length equals 14 residues. Germline V gene data show CDR1 as MNHEY and CDR2 as SMNVEV (reference sequence). Trimming took 5 bases from V and 2 from J; bases not matched to a gene: 5. This chain's CDR3 is CASSQGGTNYGYTF. CDR3 nucleotides: TGTGCCAGCAGTCAGGGGGGTACCAACTATGGCTACACCTTC.